This T cell receptor (beta chain) was sequenced for a study of CD8+ T cells in alopecia areata. Extracted RNA was reverse transcribed, and the resulting cDNA served as sequencing template. The repertoire was sequenced with immunoSEQ multiplex PCR; TCRdb's copy has only in-frame clones and lacks some. The table includes 250,000 to 300,000 clones, about three fifths detected once. CDR3 length: 14 residues. The V end was cut by 5 bases, the J end by 1 base, with 10 bases between. The germline CDR1 and CDR2 sequences are MDHEN and SYDVKM. In regard to this clone: Its antigen is unknown.

The study's findings and limits: Scalp data also include sequences from resident alphabeta T cells of normal skin. Treatment with tofacitinib significantly lowered scalp clonality and reduced expanded CD8+ clones among the top 100.

The treatment here: oral pan-JAK inhibitor, 5-10 mg twice daily. The origin of this receptor is a human donor with alopecia areata. Here the sequenced sample was CD4+ T cells sorted from blood, taken at week 24, from a patient treated with tofacitinib. This chain uses TRBV28 with TRBJ2-3; D gene ambiguous. Written as DNA, the CDR3 is TGTGCCAGCAGTCAAGGTGCCCGCACAGATACGCAGTATTTT. This sequence encodes CASSQGARTDTQYF. Full variable domain (remainder filled in from reference TRBV28 and TRBJ2-3): DVKVTQSSRYLVKRTGEKVFLECVQDMDHENMFWYRQDPGLGLRLIYFSYDVKMKEKGDIPEGYSVSREKKERFSLILESASTNQTSMYLCASSQGARTDTQYFGPGTRLTVL.